This T cell receptor beta chain was obtained from a study of human T cells and chemical hapten exposure listed by TCRdb under 2021. Regarding the complete study: For sensitization, 2% DPC in acetone was applied to a 2 cm by 2 cm area of upper inner arm skin. Throughout the approximately 22-week study period, patients were also given weekly therapeutic DPC doses on the scalp. Patch testing on the upper back used Finn chambers containing 0.01% DPC, with scoring done after 6 days according to International Contact Dermatitis Research Group standards. The mostly female patient cohort included alopecia areata with under or over 50% scalp involvement, alopecia totalis and alopecia universalis. Libraries were pooled for sequencing, and per-sample TCR yields varied mainly because of small differences in library volumes within the pool. This study followed changes in the peripheral blood TCR repertoire in vivo during primary and secondary sensitization of alopecia patients to the hapten diphenylcyclopropenone (DPC). Blood samples were taken from patients before sensitization (week 0) and then at 2, 6 and about 24 weeks after DPC sensitization. For TCR sequencing, blood came from about 29 alopecia patients at anywhere from one to four time points (pre-sensitization, 2, 6 and 24 weeks). Study-wide conclusions, independent of this receptor: Compared with pre-sensitization or healthy control sets, expanded TCRs formed significantly more large CDR3 similarity clusters, which is consistent with antigen-driven responses. DPC sensitization did not change how many TCRs were above 1 in 1000 frequency, and no evidence was found of alterations in global repertoire structure. Because every patient had alopecia, a presumed autoimmune disease, the patients' immune response might differ from that of healthy individuals. The number of PT1 expanded TCRs positively correlated with patch test score, significant at thresholds 8, 16 and 32 but not 4. After repeated subsampling, the strength of the expansion versus patch-test correlation and the threshold at which it became significant changed.

From the germline V gene, CDR1 is MDHEN and CDR2 is SYDVKM. Its CDR3 holds 14 amino acids, cysteine through phenylalanine. The retained sequence is limited to the CDR3, 42 bases, with the frame set at the first base. Trimming takes 4 bases from V and 4 bases from J, and the germline ends sit 11 bases apart. A few counts support this clonotype. The antigen this receptor binds is unknown. Per-base quality was not reported, and no clone a single base away is much larger than it. The meaning of the sample's time point label: pre-sensitization, week 0. Explained via the paper, the treatment or condition label denotes: therapeutic diphenylcyclopropenone sensitization with weekly scalp DPC. At each patch-test visit, blood was drawn before the patch test was applied. Patients were eligible if aged 18 to 70, diagnosed with alopecia and judged suitable for DPC therapy, and pregnant patients were excluded. Total RNA was extracted from unfractionated whole blood collected in Tempus Blood RNA tubes.

Library prep was done by RACE. The instrument was a NextSeq 500. During library preparation, unique molecular identifiers were attached to individual cDNA molecules so that TCRs could be counted quantitatively and reproducibly. Both TCR alpha and TCR beta chains were sequenced from each blood RNA sample. The paper's processing steps were these. Samples had a median of approximately 96,000 TCRs, with a range from roughly 20,000 to 690,600. V, J and CDR3 annotation of the TCR reads was carried out using the Decombinator software suite. For the PS versus PT1 abundance plots, all samples were subsampled to the same number of TCRs (28,000). TCRs were defined as expanded if absent before sensitization and observed at least eight times at the 2-week time point. The raw public data were reprocessed by TCRdb itself: fastp quality trimming at Q25, MiXCR clonotype calling, in-frame beta chains only. Each entry is one CDR3 protein sequence, shown with its most common DNA and genes. The V and J calls come from TCRdb's annotation, not from the publication. This sample comprises tens of thousands of distinct CDR3 sequences, 8% to 11% of them detected only once. Roughly 6% of the sample belongs to the ten largest clones.

Material: whole blood, obtained in connection with sensitization to the hapten diphenylcyclopropenone (DPC). This receptor chain uses TRBV28 and TRBJ1-5, with TRBD1 tentatively as D gene (6 bases match). The receptor was isolated from a man aged 25-45 years with alopecia areata. Some clones in this sample may be carry-over from other donors' samples. CDR3 sequence: CASSSQGLNQPQHF. The sequence in DNA is TGTGCCAGCAGTTCACAGGGCTTGAATCAGCCCCAGCATTTT.